This T cell receptor (beta chain) came from a study of blood T cell repertoires in COVID-19. Germline CDR1 reads MNHEY; CDR2 reads SMNVEV (reference sequence). This CDR3 spans 14 amino acids. Trimming pared 1 base from V and 4 bases from J, leaving 10 bases between. Original methodology: Estimates of nucleated cell counts were drawn from the amplification of reference gene primers. Some clones are missing from TCRdb's copy, which holds only in-frame ones; the method was immunoSEQ multiplex PCR. That table furnishes V, J and clone size, whereas the DNA furnished D and trimming. The repertoire holds about 190,000 clones, with 84% as singletons. Cohort allocation depended upon clinical history that participants reported. Shortly before study entry, within 2 weeks, exposed participants had met a COVID-19 case.

The sequenced sample was PBMCs or T cells enriched from blood (not recorded which). The chain is built from TRBV27 and TRBJ1-1; weak D call: TRBD1 (5 bases). The sequence came from a woman under 40 who had been exposed to COVID-19. CDR3 nucleotides: TGTGCCAGCAGTTTATATGGGGCTTCCACTGAAGCTTTCTTT. Residues: CASSLYGASTEAFF.